These T cell receptor beta chains were read from a single sample in a study of blood T cells in healthy people across ages. TCRdb itself ran the 5' RACE reads through MiXCR, one entry per CDR3 protein. The sample records 580,000 or so distinct CDR3 sequences, 40% to 50% being singletons. The specimen was blood. All receptors come from an elderly man in good health. Each CDR3 is given with its conserved first and last residue. D genes are given only for firm matches. The size of a clone is reported for some rows only, either as once, few or many, or as a class for expanded clones.

j_call d_call clone_size v_call cdr3_nt cdr3_aa
TRBJ2-7 - - TRBV29-1 TGCAGCGTTCGCCCAGGGTCGGGACGTTACGAGCAGTACTTC CSVRPGSGRYEQYF
TRBJ2-1 TRBD2 - TRBV2 TGTGCCAGCAGTGGCGGACTAGTGGACTACAATGAGCAGTTCTTC CASSGGLVDYNEQFF
TRBJ1-1 - - TRBV7-8 TGTGCCAGCAGCCTTGCCAGGGCCGGGAACACTGAAGCTTTCTTT CASSLARAGNTEAFF
TRBJ2-5 TRBD1 many TRBV6-1 TGTGCCAGCAGTGAGACCACAGGGGGACCTAAAGAGACCCAGTACTTC CASSETTGGPKETQYF
TRBJ2-1 - - TRBV5-1 TGCGCCAGCAGCTTGGCCCGGAACTCCTACAATGAGCAGTTCTTC CASSLARNSYNEQFF
TRBJ2-1 TRBD2 once TRBV18 TGTGCCAGCTCACGACCGGGACTAGCGAGCAATGAGCAGTTCTTC CASSRPGLASNEQFF
TRBJ1-1 - - TRBV7-2 TGTGCCAGCTCCCCCGGTCCCATGAACACTGAAGCTTTCTTT CASSPGPMNTEAFF
TRBJ2-4 TRBD1 - TRBV7-9 TGTGCCAGCAGCTCGGGGACAGATTCGGACATTCAGTACTTC CASSSGTDSDIQYF
TRBJ2-7 TRBD1 few TRBV6-5 TGTGCCAGCAGTTTCCGAACCGGGACAGTAGCCTACGAGCAGTACTTC CASSFRTGTVAYEQYF
TRBJ2-1 TRBD1 - TRBV20-1 TGCAGTGCTAGCCCGGGGACAGGGACCTACAATGAGCAGTTCTTC CSASPGTGTYNEQFF
TRBJ2-1 - few TRBV29-1 TGCAGCGTTGGTGGTCACGATGAGCAGTTCTTC CSVGGHDEQFF
TRBJ2-1 TRBD2 many TRBV6-6 TGTGCCAGCGGGAATACGGGGGGGTACAATGAGCAGTTCTTC CASGNTGGYNEQFF
TRBJ2-5 - - TRBV5-5 TGTGCCAGCAGCTCAGGACAGAACCAAGAGACCCAGTACTTC CASSSGQNQETQYF
TRBJ2-3 - - TRBV9 TGTGCCAGCAGTGCGGGACCTACGCAAGATACGCAGTATTTT CASSAGPTQDTQYF
TRBJ1-2 - - TRBV29-1 TGCAGCGTTGAAATGGGCGGCTACACCTTC CSVEMGGYTF
TRBJ1-1 - few TRBV12-3/TRBV12-4 TGTGCCAGCTGGGTGAACACTGAAGCTTTCTTT CASWVNTEAFF
TRBJ2-7 TRBD1 few TRBV11-1 TGTGCCAGCACCCAGACTGGACAGGCCTACGAGCAGTACTTC CASTQTGQAYEQYF
TRBJ2-7 - - TRBV28 TGTGCCAGCAATTCCCCCGGAGGGAGCTCCTACGAGCAGTACTTC CASNSPGGSSYEQYF
TRBJ2-7 - few TRBV25-1 TGTGCCAGCAGTGTTGCCTACGAGCAGTACTTC CASSVAYEQYF
TRBJ2-3 TRBD2 - TRBV11-2 TGTGCCAGCAGTATGTCGGGGGGGAGCACAGATACGCAGTATTTT CASSMSGGSTDTQYF
TRBJ2-3 - - TRBV20-1 TGCAGTGCCCCCCCAAGCGGCTTCGACACAGATACGCAGTATTTT CSAPPSGFDTDTQYF
TRBJ2-2 TRBD1 few TRBV5-1 TGCGCCAGCAGCTTGGGACAGGGTCCCCCCACCGGGGAGCTGTTTTTT CASSLGQGPPTGELFF
TRBJ2-7 - many TRBV6-2/TRBV6-3 TGTGCCAGCAGTTATTTATCAGGGGTCTACGAGCAGTACTTC CASSYLSGVYEQYF
TRBJ2-5 - - TRBV7-8 TGTGCCAGCAGCCCTAGACTACCCCAAGAGACCCAGTACTTC CASSPRLPQETQYF
TRBJ2-3 TRBD2 few TRBV7-9 TGTGCCAGCAGCCGAGAGGTAGCGGGAGAGGATACGCAGTATTTT CASSREVAGEDTQYF
TRBJ2-3 TRBD1 few TRBV6-4 TGTGCCAGCAGTCACCCAAAGCTGGACAGGCCAAGCACAGATACGCAGTATTTT CASSHPKLDRPSTDTQYF
TRBJ2-5 TRBD2 - TRBV7-9 TGTGCCAGCAGCTTCGCCGGGACTAGCGGGGGAGGAGAGACCCAGTACTTC CASSFAGTSGGGETQYF
TRBJ1-4 - few TRBV7-9 TGTGCCAGCAGCCGCGTGACAGAAACTAATGAAAAACTGTTTTTT CASSRVTETNEKLFF
TRBJ2-7 TRBD1 many TRBV7-9 TGTGCCAGCAGCTCCGGGACAGGGTTCTACGAGCAGTACTTC CASSSGTGFYEQYF
TRBJ2-7 - - TRBV5-5 TGTGCCAGCAACCCCAGGGAAGTGAGTTCCGAGCAGTACTTC CASNPREVSSEQYF
TRBJ1-6 TRBD1 few TRBV4-2 TGTGCCAGCAGCCAAGATCGGACAGGGGCAGGTTCACCCCTCCACTTT CASSQDRTGAGSPLHF
TRBJ2-2 - - TRBV30 TGTGCCTGGAGTGCCGGGCCTAACACCGGGGAGCTGTTTTTT CAWSAGPNTGELFF
TRBJ2-7 - once TRBV20-1 TGCAGTGCTAGAGATCCTGGGCAGGGTAGAAACGAGCAGTACTTC CSARDPGQGRNEQYF
TRBJ2-5 TRBD1 - TRBV11-2 TGTGCCAGCAGCTTCGACAGGGGGGAGACCCGGTACTTC CASSFDRGETRYF
TRBJ2-5 - - TRBV27 TGTGCCAGCAGTTTAAGTCGGGGGAACACGTACTTC CASSLSRGNTYF
TRBJ1-2 - few TRBV2 TGTGCCAGCAGTGATCTCGGTTTGGGTGGCTACACCTTC CASSDLGLGGYTF
TRBJ2-4 TRBD2 few TRBV20-1 TGCAGTGCTAGAGAGGGGAGGGGTGGAAACATTCAGTACTTC CSAREGRGGNIQYF
TRBJ2-1 TRBD2 - TRBV5-1 TGCGCCAGCAGCTTTGGCGGGCTAGCGGGAGGGCAAAATGAGCAGTTCTTC CASSFGGLAGGQNEQFF
TRBJ2-1 TRBD2 few TRBV5-1 TGCGCCAGCAGGGGGACTAGCGGGATGGATGAGCAGTTCTTC CASRGTSGMDEQFF
TRBJ2-1 - - TRBV6-5 TGTGCCAGCAGAACACGGGACCGGTGGATTGGGGAGACCCAGTTCTTC CASRTRDRWIGETQFF
TRBJ2-1 TRBD2 - TRBV20-1 TGCAGTGCTAGAGATTTAAGCGGGGGCAGCTCCTACAATGAGCAGTTCTTC CSARDLSGGSSYNEQFF
TRBJ2-3 - - TRBV7-9 TGTGCCAGCCCAATCGGGACTTCCATTAGCACAGATACGCAGTATTTT CASPIGTSISTDTQYF
TRBJ2-2 TRBD2 - TRBV6-2/TRBV6-3 TGTGCCATCTCGGCTAGCGGGACCCCCCTCACCGGGGAGCTGTTTTTT CAISASGTPLTGELFF
TRBJ2-1 - many TRBV6-5 TGTGCCAGCAGTTACCGGAGACTACCGACCTACAATGAGCAGTTCTTC CASSYRRLPTYNEQFF
TRBJ1-2 - - TRBV20-1 TGCAGTGCTAGAGGCGCAGGGGTGTACTATGGTTACACCTTC CSARGAGVYYGYTF
TRBJ2-1 - many TRBV7-3 TGTGCCAGCAGCTCAATCTTGAGCTCCTACAATGAGCAGTTCTTC CASSSILSSYNEQFF
TRBJ2-5 - few TRBV3-1 TGTGCCAGCAGCCTATTAGGGCTAGGAGAGACCCAGTACTTC CASSLLGLGETQYF
TRBJ1-4 - - TRBV5-1 TGCGCCAACAGCATGGATAATGAAAAACTGTTTTTT CANSMDNEKLFF
TRBJ2-1 - - TRBV4-2 TGTGCCAGCAGCCAAGTACTAGGAACCTCCTACAATGAGCAGTTCTTC CASSQVLGTSYNEQFF
TRBJ2-3 - - TRBV4-2 TGTGCCAGCAGCCAAGACCCCCGGGCGCGATATTCCACAGATACGCAGTATTTT CASSQDPRARYSTDTQYF
TRBJ2-7 - - TRBV28 TGTGCCAGCAGTTCTCCTAGCCCCTACGAGCAGTACTTC CASSSPSPYEQYF
TRBJ2-7 TRBD2 - TRBV2 TGTGCCAGCAGTGATTCGGCTAGCGGGAACAATGAGCAGTACTTC CASSDSASGNNEQYF
TRBJ2-7 TRBD2 few TRBV27 TGTGCCAGCAGTGTCGGGAGGGCCTCCTACGAGCAGTACTTC CASSVGRASYEQYF
TRBJ2-1 - - TRBV4-1 TGCGCCAGCAGCCTCGGGCGGGGCTACTCCTACAATGAGCAGTTCTTC CASSLGRGYSYNEQFF
TRBJ1-3 - - TRBV30 TGTGCCTGGACTGCAGGTAGCTCTGGAAACACCATATATTTT CAWTAGSSGNTIYF
TRBJ2-5 - many TRBV6-5 TGTGCCAGCAGTTATGAGGAGACCCAGTACTTC CASSYEETQYF
TRBJ2-7 - - TRBV27 TGTGCCAGCAGTTTAAATGGGGGAACCTCCTACGAGCAGTACTTC CASSLNGGTSYEQYF
TRBJ1-1 TRBD1 few TRBV4-3 TGCGCCAGCAGCCAAGGGGCTATGGGGCTGACAGGGTACACTGAAGCTTTCTTT CASSQGAMGLTGYTEAFF